This T cell receptor (beta chain) was captured in a study of cytomegalovirus exposure and HLA in healthy donors. Study-wide background: An analysis done earlier identified 120 million or so unique TCR beta sequences from approximately 200 million T cells. HLA-typed donors contributed 80 million to 85 million unique TCRs, which were held in an early data release.

The CDR3 contains 19 residues. V shed 2 bases, J shed 1 base, and the junction held 6 bases outside the gene matches. The germline V gene encodes CDR1 MNHNS and CDR2 SASEGT. PCR amplification relied on 60 Vbeta primers (plus 13 Jbeta primers). This table comes from immunoSEQ multiplex PCR, and its TCRdb copy is limited to in-frame clones, with some not included. The table shows some 140,000 clones, with approximately 80% occurring only once. Each donor's status was that of a healthy bone marrow donor. The receptor's source is a man aged 35 to 55 in good health and CMV-seronegative. V usage is TRBV6-1 and J usage is TRBJ2-1, with 15 bases matching TRBD2. Specimen: PBMCs. CDR3 protein: CASSEPGLAGGRSYNEQFF. CDR3 bases: TGTGCCAGCAGTGAACCGGGACTAGCGGGAGGCCGTTCCTACAATGAGCAGTTCTTC.